Here is one T cell receptor (beta chain) with its context. Its antigen is not identified. This specimen belongs to a study of T-cell memory formation after mild COVID-19. Study context: TCR clusters were largely donor specific. Findings and limits, study-wide: Pre-infection memory held some responding clones, suggesting pre-existing cross-reactive T cells responded.

In germline, CDR1 is SGHTA, CDR2 FQGTGA. The V end was cut by 2 bases, the J end by 5 bases, with 9 bases between. The CDR3 has 13 amino acids. TCRdb redid the calling of the 5' RACE reads with MiXCR, one entry per CDR3 protein. This repertoire shows about 500,000 distinct CDR3 sequences, around 21% found once; its top ten account for 12%. Sequencing input: PBMCs or a T cell subset sorted from them (not recorded which). The clonotype comes from an adult woman who had mild COVID-19 (a few samples of this study predate the infection). Cell type and time point are not known. V and J are TRBV7-3 and TRBJ2-5; D gene uncertain. The CDR3 nucleotides are TGTGCCAGCAGCTTATCAGATTCGGAGACCCAGTACTTC. The encoded protein is CASSLSDSETQYF.